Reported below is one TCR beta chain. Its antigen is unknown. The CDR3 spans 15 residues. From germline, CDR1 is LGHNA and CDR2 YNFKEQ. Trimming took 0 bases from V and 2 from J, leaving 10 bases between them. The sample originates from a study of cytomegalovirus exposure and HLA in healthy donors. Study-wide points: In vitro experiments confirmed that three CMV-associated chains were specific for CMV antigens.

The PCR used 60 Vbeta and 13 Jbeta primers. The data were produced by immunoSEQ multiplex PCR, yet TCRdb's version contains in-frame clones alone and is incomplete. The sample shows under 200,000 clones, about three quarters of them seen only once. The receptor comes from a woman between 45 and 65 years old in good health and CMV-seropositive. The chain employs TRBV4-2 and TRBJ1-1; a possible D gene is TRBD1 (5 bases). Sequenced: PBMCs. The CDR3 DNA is TGTGCCAGCAGCCAAGACAGACAGTCAAACACTGAAGCTTTCTTT. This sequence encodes CASSQDRQSNTEAFF.